These T cell receptor beta chains were read from a single sample in a study of CD8 T cells in ankylosing spondylitis. TCRdb redid the calling of the 5' RACE reads with MiXCR, one entry per CDR3 protein. The table shows 30,000 to 45,000 distinct CDR3 sequences, with 8% to 13% occurring only once. The sequencing input was synovial fluid, either unsorted or a sorted T cell fraction (not recorded which). These receptor sequences come from a male donor with ankylosing spondylitis. The CDR3 runs from the conserved cysteine through the conserved F or W. D genes are given only for firm matches. Size values are once, few and many counts, or a class for expanded clones, and some rows have none.

TRBV6-1,TRBJ2-7,.,few,TGTGCCAGCACCCCGAGGGAGCGGGCTTTCTCCTACGAGCAGTACTTC,CASTPRERAFSYEQYF
TRBV20-1,TRBJ2-3,.,.,TGCAGTGCGGCCAGGTTGGGGTACACAGATACGCAGTATTTT,CSAARLGYTDTQYF
TRBV19,TRBJ1-4,.,few,TGTGCCAGTAGTAGAGGAGTTTCAACTAATGAAAAACTGTTTTTT,CASSRGVSTNEKLFF
TRBV27,TRBJ1-3,.,.,TGTGCCAGCAGTTCGCGGCCAGGACACTCTGGAAACACCATATATTTT,CASSSRPGHSGNTIYF
TRBV27,TRBJ2-7,TRBD1,many,TGTGCCAGCAGCCCGACAGGGGGGAACTCCTACGAGCAGTACTTC,CASSPTGGNSYEQYF
TRBV11-2,TRBJ2-7,.,.,TGTGCCACCCATCCCTTCCGGGGGAACTCCTACGAGCAGTACTTC,CATHPFRGNSYEQYF
TRBV12-3/TRBV12-4,TRBJ1-1,TRBD1,.,TGTGCCAGCAGTTTGACCGGGACAGGGGAAGCTTTCTTT,CASSLTGTGEAFF
TRBV20-1,TRBJ2-1,TRBD2,.,TGCAGTCCGCGCGATAGCGGGAGTAAGGGTGAGCAGTTCTTC,CSPRDSGSKGEQFF
TRBV28,TRBJ2-7,TRBD1,many,TGTGCCAGCAGCCAACGACAGGGGGCCTACGAGCAGTACTTC,CASSQRQGAYEQYF
TRBV30,TRBJ2-2,.,few,TGTGCCTGGAGTAGCCAGGGGACCGGGGAGCTGTTTTTT,CAWSSQGTGELFF
TRBV30,TRBJ2-7,TRBD1,many,TGTGCCTGGAGTGTTGGGACAGGGATCTCCTACGAGCAGTACTTC,CAWSVGTGISYEQYF
TRBV5-4,TRBJ2-2,.,.,TGTGCCAGCAGCCCTTCCACCGGGGAGCTGTTTTTT,CASSPSTGELFF
TRBV7-6,TRBJ2-1,TRBD2,many,TGTGCCAGCAGTTTAGCGGGGGGGAACAATGAGCAGTTCTTC,CASSLAGGNNEQFF
TRBV6-5,TRBJ2-1,TRBD2,medium-sized,TGTGCCAGCAGTTACTGGAGCGGGAGGACCAATGAGCAGTTCTTC,CASSYWSGRTNEQFF
TRBV7-2,TRBJ1-2,TRBD1,few,TGTGCCAGCAGCTTGGACAGGGCGAGGGGCTACACCTTC,CASSLDRARGYTF
TRBV5-1,TRBJ2-3,.,.,TGCGCCAGCATGGTCCAGAGAACGCAGTATTTT,CASMVQRTQYF
TRBV15,TRBJ1-2,.,many,TGTGCCACCAGCAGAGAGGCAGGGTCCTATGGCTACACCTTC,CATSREAGSYGYTF
TRBV5-6,TRBJ1-1,TRBD1,few,TGTGCCAGCAGCTTGGGAATCCAGGGGGAGAGTGAAGCTTTCTTT,CASSLGIQGESEAFF
TRBV6-2/TRBV6-3,TRBJ2-4,.,.,TGTGCCAGCAGTCCACTGGACAGCACCCTCATAAACATTCAGTACTTC,CASSPLDSTLINIQYF
TRBV5-1,TRBJ1-1,TRBD1,many,TGCGCCAGCAGCCTGACAGGGCTCACTGAAGCTTTCTTT,CASSLTGLTEAFF
TRBV20-1,TRBJ2-5,.,few,TGCAGTGCTAGAGATTTAGTCCTAGCGCAGGCCCCGTGGGAGACCCAGTACTTC,CSARDLVLAQAPWETQYF
TRBV10-2,TRBJ2-1,TRBD2,.,TGCGCCAGCATGGGGACTAGCGGTAACAATGAGCAGTTCTTC,CASMGTSGNNEQFF
TRBV20-1,TRBJ1-5,.,few,TGCAGTGCTAGAGAACCGGGGGTGCCCCAGCATTTT,CSAREPGVPQHF
TRBV6-5,TRBJ1-2,.,many,TGTGCCAGCAGTTACGACGGGGTTTACACTGCCTATGGCTACACCTTC,CASSYDGVYTAYGYTF
TRBV6-2/TRBV6-3,TRBJ2-7,.,many,TGTGCCAGCGCGGAAAGCGCCTCTTCCTACGAGCAGTACTTC,CASAESASSYEQYF
TRBV12-3/TRBV12-4,TRBJ2-7,TRBD1,many,TGTGCCAGCAGCCCTTTCGGACAGGGGGCAGACGAGCAGTACTTC,CASSPFGQGADEQYF
TRBV3-1,TRBJ2-7,TRBD2,many,TGTGCCAGCAGCCAAGCGCTAGCGGGAACCCACGAGCAGTACTTC,CASSQALAGTHEQYF
TRBV29-1,TRBJ2-1,TRBD2,many,TGCAGTTTTGAACTTGCGGGAGGGCCAGACAATGAGCAGTTCTTC,CSFELAGGPDNEQFF
TRBV28,TRBJ1-2,.,many,TGTGCCAGCAGTTTGGGTCCGGCGGTTTTCGGCTACACCTTC,CASSLGPAVFGYTF
TRBV6-1,TRBJ2-1,TRBD2,many,TGTGCCAGCGGTCAGGCGGGAGGGATAGATGAGCAGTTCTTC,CASGQAGGIDEQFF
TRBV5-6,TRBJ2-1,TRBD2,few,TGTGCCAGCAGCTTGAGACTAGCGGGCTACAATGAGCAGTTCTTC,CASSLRLAGYNEQFF
TRBV7-6,TRBJ2-1,.,many,TGTGCCAGCAGCTTAGTTGGAGGGAGAGGCTCCTACAATGAGCAGTTCTTC,CASSLVGGRGSYNEQFF
TRBV29-1,TRBJ1-1,TRBD1,many,TGCAGCGTGACACCTTCCGGGACAGGGGGCACTGAAGCTTTCTTT,CSVTPSGTGGTEAFF
TRBV12-3/TRBV12-4,TRBJ2-7,.,many,TGTGCCAGCAGTTCGTCCCCTCGGGGTCAGGACGAGCAGTACTTC,CASSSSPRGQDEQYF
TRBV5-1,TRBJ2-3,.,few,TGCGCCAGCAGCTTACAGGGAGGAGTACCAGATACGCAGTATTTT,CASSLQGGVPDTQYF
TRBV5-6,TRBJ2-1,.,many,TGTGCCAGCAGCCCCCCCAGGAACAATGAGCAGTTCTTC,CASSPPRNNEQFF
TRBV10-3,TRBJ2-7,TRBD2,.,TGTGCCATCAGTGAGGAGAGGACTAGCGGGCGCGAGCAGTACTTC,CAISEERTSGREQYF
TRBV28,TRBJ1-1,.,many,TGTGCCAGCAGTTTTGCCCTCAGAGGGTTTTACACTGAAGCTTTCTTT,CASSFALRGFYTEAFF
TRBV15,TRBJ2-1,.,many,TGTGTCACCCAGGAGGGCTCCTACAATGAGCAGTTCTTC,CVTQEGSYNEQFF
TRBV7-6,TRBJ2-7,TRBD1,many,TGTGCCAGCAGGGCCGGGACAGGGGTAGGTGAGCAGTACTTC,CASRAGTGVGEQYF
TRBV20-1,TRBJ2-1,TRBD2,many,TGCAGTGCTAGGCGGCTAGCGGATTACAATGAGCAGTTCTTC,CSARRLADYNEQFF
TRBV19,TRBJ2-7,.,.,TGTGCCAGCCAGGGTTCCTCCTACGAGCAGTACTTC,CASQGSSYEQYF
TRBV7-9,TRBJ1-5,TRBD1,many,TGTGCCAGCAGCCGTGGGGACAGGGGTGGTAATCAGCCCCAGCATTTT,CASSRGDRGGNQPQHF
TRBV20-1,TRBJ2-5,.,many,TGCAGTGGCCCCTACGGGACTCAAGAGACCCAGTACTTC,CSGPYGTQETQYF
TRBV29-1,TRBJ2-7,.,many,TGCAGCGTTGGAGACGATTACGAGCAGTACTTC,CSVGDDYEQYF
TRBV12-3/TRBV12-4,TRBJ2-1,.,many,TGTGCCAGCAGTCAGGCCTACAAGTCCAATGAGCAGTTCTTC,CASSQAYKSNEQFF
TRBV6-5,TRBJ1-1,.,many,TGTGCCAGCAGTTACGACGGGGTCCAACGAATGAACACTGAAGCTTTCTTT,CASSYDGVQRMNTEAFF
TRBV20-1,TRBJ2-5,.,.,TGCAGTGCTCAGGGCCAAGAGACCCAGTACTTC,CSAQGQETQYF
TRBV12-5,TRBJ2-5,TRBD1,few,TGTGCTAGTGGTTCGGGGACAGGCCAAGAGACCCAGTACTTC,CASGSGTGQETQYF
TRBV7-2,TRBJ1-2,.,many,TGTGCCAGCAGCCCAATCCTCGGTGGAGGGGACTATGGCTACACCTTC,CASSPILGGGDYGYTF
TRBV9,TRBJ2-2,.,few,TGTGCCAGCAGAGGGAGCGAGATCACCGGGGAGCTGTTTTTT,CASRGSEITGELFF
TRBV12-3/TRBV12-4,TRBJ2-1,.,many,TGTGCCAGCAGTTTTGGGGGGAGCGAGCAGTTCTTC,CASSFGGSEQFF
TRBV2,TRBJ1-2,TRBD1,few,TGTGCCAGCAGTGAACCAGGACAGGACATCTATGGCTACACCTTC,CASSEPGQDIYGYTF
TRBV29-1,TRBJ2-5,.,.,TGCAGCGTTTGGCCGCGGTGGGACAGCGGGGAGACCCAGTACTTC,CSVWPRWDSGETQYF
TRBV14,TRBJ2-1,TRBD2,.,TGTGCCAGCAGCCAAGGACTAGCGGGAGCGGATGAGCAGTTCTTC,CASSQGLAGADEQFF
TRBV7-2,TRBJ2-7,.,many,TGTGCCAGCAGCTTAGTGGAGTATGGCGGGATCTCCTACGAGCAGTACTTC,CASSLVEYGGISYEQYF
TRBV29-1,TRBJ2-3,TRBD1,.,TGCAGCGTTGAAGATCCCTCGGGACAGGGGATTGATACGCAGTATTTT,CSVEDPSGQGIDTQYF
TRBV2,TRBJ1-1,.,few,TGTGCCTGCCGTAAGGGACCTGAAGCTTTCTTT,CACRKGPEAFF
TRBV6-6,TRBJ2-1,.,many,TGTGCCAGCAGCTCCATGAAGTACAATGAGCAGTTCTTC,CASSSMKYNEQFF